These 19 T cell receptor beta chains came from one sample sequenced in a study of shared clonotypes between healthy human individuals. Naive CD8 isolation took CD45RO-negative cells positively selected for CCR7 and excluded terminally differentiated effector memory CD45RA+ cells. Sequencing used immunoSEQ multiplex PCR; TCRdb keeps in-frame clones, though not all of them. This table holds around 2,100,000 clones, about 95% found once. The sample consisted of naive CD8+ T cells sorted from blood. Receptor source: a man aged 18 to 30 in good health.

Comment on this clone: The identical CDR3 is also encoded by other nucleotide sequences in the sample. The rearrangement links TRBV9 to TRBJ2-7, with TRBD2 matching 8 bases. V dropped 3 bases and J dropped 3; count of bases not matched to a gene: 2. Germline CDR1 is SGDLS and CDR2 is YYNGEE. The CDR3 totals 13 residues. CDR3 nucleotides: TGTGCCAGCAGCGCCGGGGGGGACTACGAGCAGTACTTC. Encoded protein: CASSAGGDYEQYF.

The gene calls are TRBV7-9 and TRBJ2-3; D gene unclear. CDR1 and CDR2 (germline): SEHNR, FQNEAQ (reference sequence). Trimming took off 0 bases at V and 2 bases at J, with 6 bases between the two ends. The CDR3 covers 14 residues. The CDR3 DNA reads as TGTGCCAGCAGCTTAGCGTCATCCACAGATACGCAGTATTTT. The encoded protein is CASSLASSTDTQYF.

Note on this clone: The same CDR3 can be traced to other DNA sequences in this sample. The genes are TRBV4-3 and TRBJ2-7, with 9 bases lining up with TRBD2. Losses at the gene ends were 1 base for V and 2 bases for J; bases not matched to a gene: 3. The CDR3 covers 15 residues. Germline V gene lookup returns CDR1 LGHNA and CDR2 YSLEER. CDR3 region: CASSQGLAEAYEQYF. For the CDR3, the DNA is TGCGCCAGCAGCCAAGGACTAGCGGAGGCCTACGAGCAGTACTTC.

The CDR3 loop is CASSKGVNSYEQYF. The CDR3 bases are TGTGCCAGCAGCAAGGGGGTTAATAGCTACGAGCAGTACTTC. The chain recombines TRBV7-8 with TRBJ2-7; perhaps TRBD1 as D (6 bases). Germline CDR1 is SGHVS and CDR2 is FQNEAQ. V lost 5 bases, J lost 3 bases, and 14 bases lay in between. The CDR3 length is 14 residues.

CDR3 DNA: TGTGCCAGCAGCTTTGGGCTCTCTAATGAGCAGTTCTTC. Its translation is CASSFGLSNEQFF. This chain links TRBV5-4 with TRBJ2-1; the D is unclear. V lost 2 bases, J lost 7 bases, and 10 bases lay in between. The CDR3 sequence is 13 residues long. Germline-derived CDR1 and CDR2 are SGHNT and YYREEE (reference sequence).

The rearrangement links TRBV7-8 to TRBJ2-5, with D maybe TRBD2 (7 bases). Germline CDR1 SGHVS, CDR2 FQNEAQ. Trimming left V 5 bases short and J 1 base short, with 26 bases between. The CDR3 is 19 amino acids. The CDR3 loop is CASSTARGAAFNIQETQYF. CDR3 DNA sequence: TGTGCCAGCAGCACCGCCCGGGGGGCCGCCTTTAATATCCAAGAGACCCAGTACTTC.

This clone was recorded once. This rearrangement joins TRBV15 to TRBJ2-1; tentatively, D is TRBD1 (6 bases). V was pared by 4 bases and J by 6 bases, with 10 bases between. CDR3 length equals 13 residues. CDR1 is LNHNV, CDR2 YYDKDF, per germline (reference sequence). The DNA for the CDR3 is TGTGCCACCAGCACAGGGGATAGCAATGAGCAGTTCTTC. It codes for CATSTGDSNEQFF.

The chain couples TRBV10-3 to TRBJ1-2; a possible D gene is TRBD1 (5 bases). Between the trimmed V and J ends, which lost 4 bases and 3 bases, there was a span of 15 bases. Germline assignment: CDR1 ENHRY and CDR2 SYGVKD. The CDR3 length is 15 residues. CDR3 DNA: TGTGCCATCAGTGGATACGAAGGCAGGGACTATGGCTACACCTTC. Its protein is CAISGYEGRDYGYTF.

The DNA of the CDR3 is TGTGCCAGTAGTAATAGCGGGGGACTCCTTGGGGAAAAACTGTTTTTT. Its protein product is CASSNSGGLLGEKLFF. The V gene is TRBV19, the J gene TRBJ1-4; D may be TRBD1 (5 bases). The germline V gene has CDR1 LNHDA and CDR2 SQIVND (reference sequence). The CDR3 sequence is 16 residues long. Trimming took off 4 bases at V and 8 bases at J, with 20 bases between the two ends.

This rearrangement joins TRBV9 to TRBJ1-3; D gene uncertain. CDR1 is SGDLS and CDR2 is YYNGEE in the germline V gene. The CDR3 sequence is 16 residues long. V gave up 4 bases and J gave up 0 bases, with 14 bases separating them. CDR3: CASSPTPRDSGNTIYF. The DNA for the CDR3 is TGTGCCAGCAGCCCAACCCCGAGGGACTCTGGAAACACCATATATTTT.

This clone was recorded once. CDR3 coding DNA: TGTGCCAGCAGCCCGATGGGACCTCCGGGGGACACCATATATTTT. The encoded protein is CASSPMGPPGDTIYF. The chain uses TRBV9 and TRBJ1-3, with a tentative D call TRBD1 (5 bases). Germline CDR1 and CDR2: SGDLS and YYNGEE. Between the trimmed V and J ends, which lost 4 bases and 8 bases, there was a span of 19 bases. This CDR3 is 15 amino acids long.

The CDR3, as DNA: TGTGCCAGCAGTCGACTAGCGGGAGGGGGGACAGATACGCAGTATTTT. This translates into CASSRLAGGGTDTQYF. The rearrangement uses TRBV27 and TRBJ2-3; 14 bases fit TRBD2. Unmatched junction bases numbered 4, after V lost 5 bases and J lost 3 bases. Looked up from germline, CDR1 is MNHEY and CDR2 is SMNVEV (reference sequence). The CDR3 runs to 16 residues.

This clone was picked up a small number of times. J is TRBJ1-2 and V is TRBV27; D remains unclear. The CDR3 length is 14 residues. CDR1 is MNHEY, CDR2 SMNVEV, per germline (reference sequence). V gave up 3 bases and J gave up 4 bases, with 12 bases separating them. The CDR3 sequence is CASSLGRYSYGYTF. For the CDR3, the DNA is TGTGCCAGCAGTTTGGGCAGGTACAGCTATGGCTACACCTTC.

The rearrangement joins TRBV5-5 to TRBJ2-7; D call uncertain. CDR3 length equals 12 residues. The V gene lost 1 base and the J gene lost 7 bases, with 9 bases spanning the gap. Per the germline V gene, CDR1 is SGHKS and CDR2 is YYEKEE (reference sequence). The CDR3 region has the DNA TGTGCCAGCAGCTTGCTGGGGTGGGAGCAGTACTTC. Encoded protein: CASSLLGWEQYF.

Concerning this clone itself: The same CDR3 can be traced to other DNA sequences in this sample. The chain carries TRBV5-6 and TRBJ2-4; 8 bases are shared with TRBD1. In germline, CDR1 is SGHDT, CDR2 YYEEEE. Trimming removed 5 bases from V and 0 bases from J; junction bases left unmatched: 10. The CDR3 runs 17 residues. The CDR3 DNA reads TGTGCCAGCAGTCTTCTACAGGGGGAGAGAGCCAAAAACATTCAGTACTTC. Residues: CASSLLQGERAKNIQYF.

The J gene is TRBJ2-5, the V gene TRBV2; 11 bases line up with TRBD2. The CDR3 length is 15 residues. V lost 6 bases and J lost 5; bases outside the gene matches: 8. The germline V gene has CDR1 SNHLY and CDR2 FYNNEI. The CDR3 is CASRTLAGGLETQYF. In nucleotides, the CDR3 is TGTGCCAGCAGGACCTTAGCGGGGGGGCTGGAGACCCAGTACTTC. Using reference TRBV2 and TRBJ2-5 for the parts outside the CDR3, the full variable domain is EPEVTQTPSHQVTQMGQEVILRCVPISNHLYFYWYRQILGQKVEFLVSFYNNEISEKSEIFDDQFSVERPDGSNFTLKIRSTKLEDSAMYFCASRTLAGGLETQYFGPGTRLLVL.

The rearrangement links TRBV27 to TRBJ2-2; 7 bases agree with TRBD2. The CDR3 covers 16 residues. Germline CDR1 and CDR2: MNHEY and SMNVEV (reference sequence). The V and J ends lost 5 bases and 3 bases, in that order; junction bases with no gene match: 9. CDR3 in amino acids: CASSLVGGGDTGELFF. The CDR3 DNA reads TGTGCCAGCAGTCTAGTGGGCGGGGGTGACACCGGGGAGCTGTTTTTT.

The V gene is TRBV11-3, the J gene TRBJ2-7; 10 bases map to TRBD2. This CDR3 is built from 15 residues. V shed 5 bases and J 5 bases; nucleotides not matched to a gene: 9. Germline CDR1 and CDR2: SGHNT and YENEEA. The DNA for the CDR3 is TGTGCCAGCAGCAAGAAGCGGGAGGGCCGGAACGAGCAGTACTTC. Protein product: CASSKKREGRNEQYF. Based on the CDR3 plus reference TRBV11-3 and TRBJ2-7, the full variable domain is EAGVVQSPRYKIIEKKQPVAFWCNPISGHNTLYWYLQNLGQGPELLIRYENEEAVDDSQLPKDRFSAERLKGVDSTLKIQPAELGDSAVYLCASSKKREGRNEQYFGPGTRLTVT.

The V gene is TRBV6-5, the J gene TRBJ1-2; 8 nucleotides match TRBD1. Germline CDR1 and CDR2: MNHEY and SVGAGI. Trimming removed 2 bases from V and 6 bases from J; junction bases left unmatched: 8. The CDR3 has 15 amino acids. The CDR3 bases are TGTGCCAGCAGTTACCTCCGACAGGGGCAAAATGGCTACACCTTC. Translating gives CASSYLRQGQNGYTF.